Given below is one T cell receptor beta chain in context. Its target is unknown. The Oncomine TCR Beta short-read assay was what sequenced the DNA obtained from cultured CD4+ T cells. TCRdb re-derived calls from the PCR reads in MiXCR, one entry per CDR3 protein. The profile shows more than 20,000 distinct CDR3 sequences, around 63% of them singletons. Treatment: roughly 10-day PBMC culture with coronavirus spike peptide pools or control peptides (ViraFEST assay). These data come from a study of vaccination and CD4 T cells after COVID-19. Germline loops: CDR1 MNHNS, CDR2 SASEGT. The CDR3 length is 13 residues. Between the trimmed V and J ends, which lost 5 bases and 5 bases, there was a span of 10 bases.

The sample consisted of CD4+ T cells from blood, cultured in vitro. The receptor comes from a human donor who had recovered from COVID-19. V and J are TRBV6-1 and TRBJ1-5; tentative D call: TRBD1 (5 bases). This chain's CDR3 is CASSRDGYQPQHF. The CDR3 DNA reads as TGTGCCAGCAGTCGGGACGGCTATCAGCCCCAGCATTTT.